This T cell receptor beta chain was captured in a study of early T cells in non-severe SARS-CoV-2 infection. Findings and caveats of the study: The matching step, a VDJdb search, favored anti-spike CD8 responses and missed private and CD4 specificities.

This clonotype has at least ten counts. The antigen is undetermined. Molecules of cDNA were individually given unique molecular identifiers that were attached to them. Using its own MiXCR run on the 5' RACE reads, TCRdb lists one record per CDR3 protein. The table shows roughly 64,000 distinct CDR3 sequences, with more than 7% occurring only once. Source: whole blood, taken at baseline. This TCR was sampled from an adult who was a healthcare worker with PCR-confirmed SARS-CoV-2 infection or an uninfected control (not recorded which).

The CDR3 reads CASSQRRGGTSTDTQYF. In DNA form, the CDR3 reads TGTGCCAGCAGCCAGCGCCGGGGGGGGACTAGCACAGATACGCAGTATTTT. This chain joins TRBV4-2 and TRBJ2-3; 8 bases align to TRBD2. V trimming: 3 bases; J trimming: 0 bases; junction bases outside the gene matches: 8. Germline assignment: CDR1 LGHNA and CDR2 YNFKEQ. This CDR3 is built from 17 residues.